This T cell receptor (beta chain) was captured in a study of T-cell memory formation after mild COVID-19. The study, taken as a whole, reports: Researchers report contracting CD4+ clones mostly in CM and EM, with CD8+ clones in EMRA.

Trimming took off 4 bases at V and 1 base at J, with 14 bases between the two ends. There are 15 residues in the CDR3. In germline, CDR1 is SGHRS, CDR2 YFSETQ. TCRdb analysed the 5' RACE reads with MiXCR anew, one entry per CDR3 protein. This table has about 470,000 distinct CDR3 sequences, around 25% appearing once. As regards this clonotype: The antigen remains unidentified.

The specimen was PBMCs or a T cell subset sorted from them (not recorded which). The receptor was isolated from an adult woman who had mild COVID-19 (a few samples of this study predate the infection). Cell type and time point are not known. The chain uses TRBV5-1 and TRBJ1-1; a weak D match, TRBD1 (5 bases). The CDR3 DNA reads as TGCGCCAGCAGCGACCCGACAGAGGGGAACACTGAAGCTTTCTTT. Residues: CASSDPTEGNTEAFF. The variable domain in full, with the rest retrieved from reference TRBV5-1 and TRBJ1-1, is KAGVTQTPRYLIKTRGQQVTLSCSPISGHRSVSWYQQTPGQGLQFLFEYFSETQRNKGNFPGRFSGRQFSNSRSEMNVSTLELGDSALYLCASSDPTEGNTEAFFGQGTRLTVV.